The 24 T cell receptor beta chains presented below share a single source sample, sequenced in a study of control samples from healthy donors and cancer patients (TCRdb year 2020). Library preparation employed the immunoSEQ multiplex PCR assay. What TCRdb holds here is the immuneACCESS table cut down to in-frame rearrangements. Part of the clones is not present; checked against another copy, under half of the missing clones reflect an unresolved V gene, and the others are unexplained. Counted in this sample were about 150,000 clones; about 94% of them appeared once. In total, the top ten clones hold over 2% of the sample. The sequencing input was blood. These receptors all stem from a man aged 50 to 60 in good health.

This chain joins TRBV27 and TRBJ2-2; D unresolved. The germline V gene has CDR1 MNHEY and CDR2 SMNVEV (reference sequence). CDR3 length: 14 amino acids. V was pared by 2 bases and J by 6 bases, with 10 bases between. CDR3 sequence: CASSLPRSPGELFF. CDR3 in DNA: TGTGCCAGCAGTTTACCCAGAAGCCCCGGGGAGCTGTTTTTT.

CDR3 loop: CASMLGGSNQPQHF. Written as DNA, the CDR3 is TGTGCCAGCATGCTGGGTGGCAGCAATCAGCCCCAGCATTTT. The chain links TRBV19 to TRBJ1-5, with D hard to call. Germline-derived CDR1 and CDR2 are LNHDA and SQIVND (reference sequence). The CDR3 contains 14 residues. V dropped 9 bases and J dropped 1 base, with 13 bases sitting between them.

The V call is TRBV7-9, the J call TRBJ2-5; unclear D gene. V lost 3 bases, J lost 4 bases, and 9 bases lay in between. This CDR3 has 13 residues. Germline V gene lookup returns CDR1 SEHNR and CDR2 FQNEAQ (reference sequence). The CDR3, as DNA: TGTGCCAGCAGCTTCTCTGCCCGAGAGACCCAGTACTTC. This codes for CASSFSARETQYF. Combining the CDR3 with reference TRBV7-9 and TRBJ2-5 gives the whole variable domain DTGVSQNPRHKITKRGQNVTFRCDPISEHNRLYWYRQTLGQGPEFLTYFQNEAQLEKSRLLSDRFSAERPKGSFSTLEIQRTEQGDSAMYLCASSFSARETQYFGPGTRLLVL.

The CDR3 is CASSDFRFYNEQFF. As DNA, the CDR3 is TGTGCCAGCAGTGATTTCAGGTTCTACAATGAGCAGTTCTTC. V is TRBV6-1 and J is TRBJ2-1; the D is unclear. From germline, CDR1 is MNHNS and CDR2 SASEGT. The V end was cut by 3 bases, the J end by 3 bases, with 9 bases between. The length of the CDR3 is 14 residues.

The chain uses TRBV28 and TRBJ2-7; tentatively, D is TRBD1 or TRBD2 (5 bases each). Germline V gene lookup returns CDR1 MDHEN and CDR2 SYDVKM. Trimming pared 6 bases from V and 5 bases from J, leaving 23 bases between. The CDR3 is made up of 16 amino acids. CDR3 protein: CASRLELTGWGNEQYF. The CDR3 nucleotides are TGTGCCAGCAGACTCGAACTTACGGGGTGGGGGAACGAGCAGTACTTC.

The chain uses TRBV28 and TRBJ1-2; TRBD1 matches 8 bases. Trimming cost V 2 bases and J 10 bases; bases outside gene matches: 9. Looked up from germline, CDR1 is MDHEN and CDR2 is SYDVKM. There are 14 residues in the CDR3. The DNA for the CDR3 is TGTGCCAGCAGTTTAGAACCCAGTCAGGGGGCCTACACCTTC. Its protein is CASSLEPSQGAYTF.

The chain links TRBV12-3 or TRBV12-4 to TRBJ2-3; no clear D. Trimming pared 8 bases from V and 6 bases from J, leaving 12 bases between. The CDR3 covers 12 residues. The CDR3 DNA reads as TGTGCCAGCTGCCAGTCCGGGGATACGCAGTATTTT. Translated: CASCQSGDTQYF.

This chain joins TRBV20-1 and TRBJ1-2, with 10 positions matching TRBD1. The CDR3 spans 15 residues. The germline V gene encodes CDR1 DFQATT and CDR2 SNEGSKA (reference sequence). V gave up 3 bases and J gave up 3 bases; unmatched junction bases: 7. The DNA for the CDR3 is TGCAGTGCTAGTCGCCGGGGGACAGGGGACTATGGCTACACCTTC. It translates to CSASRRGTGDYGYTF.

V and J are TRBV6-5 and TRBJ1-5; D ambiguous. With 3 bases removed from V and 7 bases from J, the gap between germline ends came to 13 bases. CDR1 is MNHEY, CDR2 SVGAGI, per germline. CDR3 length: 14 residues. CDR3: CASSYGMETQPQHF. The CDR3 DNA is TGTGCCAGCAGTTATGGGATGGAGACCCAGCCCCAGCATTTT.

This CDR3 reads CASSPSRAPGNTIYF. The CDR3 bases are TGTGCCAGCTCACCCTCTAGGGCTCCAGGAAACACCATATATTTT. The chain links TRBV18 to TRBJ1-3, with D hard to call. Between the trimmed V and J ends, which lost 3 bases and 4 bases, there was a span of 13 bases. Germline V gene sequence: CDR1 KGHSH, CDR2 LQKENI. The CDR3 has 15 residues.

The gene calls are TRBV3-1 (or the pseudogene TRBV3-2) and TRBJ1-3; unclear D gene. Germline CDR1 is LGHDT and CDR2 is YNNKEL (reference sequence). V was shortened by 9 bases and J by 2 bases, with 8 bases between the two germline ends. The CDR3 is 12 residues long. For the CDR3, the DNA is TGTGCCAGTCTGTCAGCTGGAAACACCATATATTTT. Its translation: CASLSAGNTIYF.

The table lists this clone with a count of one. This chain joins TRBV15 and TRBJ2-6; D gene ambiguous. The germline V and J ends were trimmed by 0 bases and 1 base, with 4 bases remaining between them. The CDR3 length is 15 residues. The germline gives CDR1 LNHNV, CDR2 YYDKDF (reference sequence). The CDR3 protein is CATSREDSGANVLTF. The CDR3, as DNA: TGTGCCACCAGCAGAGAGGATTCTGGGGCCAACGTCCTGACTTTC.

The CDR3 nucleotides are TGTGCCAGTAGTGCAGGTTTCAATCAGCCCCAGCATTTT. Its protein product is CASSAGFNQPQHF. The rearrangement links TRBV19 to TRBJ1-5; no reliable D call. Trimming pared 5 bases from V and 3 bases from J, leaving 8 bases between. Germline V gives CDR1 LNHDA, CDR2 SQIVND (reference sequence). The CDR3 length is 13 residues.

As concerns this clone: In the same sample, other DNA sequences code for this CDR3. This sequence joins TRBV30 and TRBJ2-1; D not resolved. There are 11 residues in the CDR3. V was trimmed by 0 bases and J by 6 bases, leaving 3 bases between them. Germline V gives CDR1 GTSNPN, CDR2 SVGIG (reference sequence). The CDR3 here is CAWSVRNEQFF. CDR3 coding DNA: TGTGCCTGGAGTGTGCGCAATGAGCAGTTCTTC.

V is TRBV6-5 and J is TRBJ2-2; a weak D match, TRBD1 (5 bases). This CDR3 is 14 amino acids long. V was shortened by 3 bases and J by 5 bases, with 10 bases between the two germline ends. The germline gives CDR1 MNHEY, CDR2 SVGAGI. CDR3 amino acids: CASSYSTGTGELFF. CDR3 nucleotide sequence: TGTGCCAGCAGTTATTCTACAGGTACCGGGGAGCTGTTTTTT.

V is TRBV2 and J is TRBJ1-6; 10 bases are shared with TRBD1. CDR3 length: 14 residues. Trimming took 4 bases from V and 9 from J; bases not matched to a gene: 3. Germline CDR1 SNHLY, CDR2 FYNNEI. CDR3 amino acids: CASSVGQGGSPLHF. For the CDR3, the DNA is TGTGCCAGCAGTGTAGGACAGGGGGGTTCACCCCTCCACTTT.

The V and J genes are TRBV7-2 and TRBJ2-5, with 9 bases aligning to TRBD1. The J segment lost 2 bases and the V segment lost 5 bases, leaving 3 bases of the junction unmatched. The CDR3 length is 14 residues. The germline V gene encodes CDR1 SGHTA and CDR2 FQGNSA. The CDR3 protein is CASSRDRAQETQYF. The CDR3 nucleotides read TGTGCCAGCAGCCGGGACAGGGCACAAGAGACCCAGTACTTC.

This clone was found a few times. CDR3: CASSSSQPQHF. As DNA, the CDR3 is TGTGCCAGCAGCTCAAGCCAGCCCCAGCATTTT. The chain recombines TRBV7-2 with TRBJ1-5; D is uncertain. Germline CDR1 reads SGHTA; CDR2 reads FQGNSA. The CDR3 length is 11 residues. V lost 4 bases, J lost 7 bases, and 5 bases lay in between.

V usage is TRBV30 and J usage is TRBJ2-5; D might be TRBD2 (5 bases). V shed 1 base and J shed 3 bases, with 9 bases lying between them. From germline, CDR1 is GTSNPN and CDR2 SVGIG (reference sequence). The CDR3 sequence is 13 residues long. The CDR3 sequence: CAWSGAGKETQYF. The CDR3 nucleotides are TGTGCCTGGAGTGGGGCCGGGAAAGAGACCCAGTACTTC.

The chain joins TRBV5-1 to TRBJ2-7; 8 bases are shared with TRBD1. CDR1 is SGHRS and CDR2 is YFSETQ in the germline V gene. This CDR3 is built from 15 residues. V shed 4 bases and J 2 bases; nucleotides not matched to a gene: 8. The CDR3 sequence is CASSMRQGWPYEQYF. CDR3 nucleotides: TGCGCCAGCAGCATGAGACAGGGGTGGCCCTACGAGCAGTACTTC.

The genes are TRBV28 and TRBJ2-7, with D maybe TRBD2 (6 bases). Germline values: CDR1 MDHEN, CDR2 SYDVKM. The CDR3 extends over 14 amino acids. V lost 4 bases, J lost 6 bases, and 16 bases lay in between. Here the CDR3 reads CASSYPQSGREQYF. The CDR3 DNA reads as TGTGCCAGCAGTTACCCACAGAGCGGGCGCGAGCAGTACTTC.

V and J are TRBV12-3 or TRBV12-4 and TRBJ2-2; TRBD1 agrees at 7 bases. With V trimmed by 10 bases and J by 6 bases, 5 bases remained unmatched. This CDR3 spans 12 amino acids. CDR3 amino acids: CATRQGPGELFF. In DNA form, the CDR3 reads TGTGCCACCAGACAGGGACCCGGGGAGCTGTTTTTT.

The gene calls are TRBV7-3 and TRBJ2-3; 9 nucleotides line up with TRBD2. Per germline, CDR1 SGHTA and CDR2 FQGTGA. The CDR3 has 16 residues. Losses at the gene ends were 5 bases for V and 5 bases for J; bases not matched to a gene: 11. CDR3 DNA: TGTGCCAGCAGCAGCCTTGGTAGCGGGAGTGGAGATACGCAGTATTTT. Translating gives CASSSLGSGSGDTQYF.

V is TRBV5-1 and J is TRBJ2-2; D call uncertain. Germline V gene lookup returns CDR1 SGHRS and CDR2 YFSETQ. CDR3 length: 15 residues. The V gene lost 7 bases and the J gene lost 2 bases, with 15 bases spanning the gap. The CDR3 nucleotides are TGCGCCAGCCACGGCCTAAACACCAACACCGGGGAGCTGTTTTTT. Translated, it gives CASHGLNTNTGELFF.